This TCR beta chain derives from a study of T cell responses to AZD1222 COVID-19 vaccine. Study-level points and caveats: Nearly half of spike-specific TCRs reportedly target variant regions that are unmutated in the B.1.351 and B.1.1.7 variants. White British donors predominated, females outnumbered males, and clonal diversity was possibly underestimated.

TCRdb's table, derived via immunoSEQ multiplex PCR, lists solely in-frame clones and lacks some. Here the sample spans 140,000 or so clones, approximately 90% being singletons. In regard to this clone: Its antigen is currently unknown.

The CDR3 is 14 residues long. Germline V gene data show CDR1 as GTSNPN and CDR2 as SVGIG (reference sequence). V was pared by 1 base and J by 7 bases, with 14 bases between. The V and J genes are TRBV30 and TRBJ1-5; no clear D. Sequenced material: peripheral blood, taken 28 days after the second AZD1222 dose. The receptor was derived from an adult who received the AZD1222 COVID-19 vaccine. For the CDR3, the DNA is TGTGCCTGGAGTGGCCAATTTGCTCGGCAGCCCCAGCATTTT. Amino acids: CAWSGQFARQPQHF. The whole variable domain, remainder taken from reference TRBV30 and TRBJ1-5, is SQTIHQWPATLVQPVGSPLSLECTVEGTSNPNLYWYRQAAGRGLQLLFYSVGIGQISSEVPQNLSASRPQDRQFILSSKKLLLSDSGFYLCAWSGQFARQPQHFGDGTRLSIL.